These 31 T cell receptor beta chains were all obtained from the same sample, sequenced in a study of cytomegalovirus exposure and HLA in healthy donors. In the PCR, 60 Vbeta and 13 Jbeta primers were used. Clones were read by immunoSEQ multiplex PCR, and TCRdb kept only the in-frame ones, dropping some. The sample lists more than 150,000 clones, 81% occurring once. Sequencing was done on a sample of PBMCs. These receptors all stem from a man aged 45-65 years in good health and CMV-seropositive.

The V and J genes are TRBV6-1 and TRBJ1-1, with 9 bases lining up with TRBD1. Germline loops: CDR1 MNHNS, CDR2 SASEGT. Unmatched junction bases numbered 8, after V lost 5 bases and J lost 4 bases. The CDR3 loop spans 15 amino acids. Here the CDR3 DNA reads TGTGCCAGCAGTTTCCGGACAGGGGTGGGCACTGAAGCTTTCTTT. Translating it yields CASSFRTGVGTEAFF.

The chain employs TRBV2 and TRBJ2-1, with D unresolved. Trimming cost V 7 bases and J 6 bases, with 7 bases left between them. The CDR3 sequence is 11 residues long. Germline V gene lookup returns CDR1 SNHLY and CDR2 FYNNEI. The CDR3 sequence: CASKISNEQFF. In DNA form, the CDR3 reads TGTGCCAGCAAAATCAGCAATGAGCAGTTCTTC.

The chain employs TRBV28 and TRBJ2-6, with D unclear. CDR1 is MDHEN, CDR2 SYDVKM, per germline. The CDR3 consists of 13 residues. The V gene lost 6 bases and the J gene lost 2 bases, with 5 bases spanning the gap. The CDR3 here is CASSPTGANVLTF. Written as DNA, the CDR3 is TGTGCCAGCAGCCCCACTGGGGCCAACGTCCTGACTTTC.

There are a few counts of this clone. The chain combines TRBV5-6 with TRBJ2-5; D is unclear. The CDR3 is made up of 13 amino acids. V lost 2 bases, J lost 5 bases, and 10 bases lay in between. Germline V gene data show CDR1 as SGHDT and CDR2 as YYEEEE. This CDR3 reads CASSFTVHETQYF. CDR3 coding DNA: TGTGCCAGCAGCTTTACTGTCCATGAGACCCAGTACTTC.

The chain uses TRBV7-6 and TRBJ1-5; TRBD1 aligns across 7 bases. This CDR3 is built from 15 residues. Per the germline V gene, CDR1 is SGHVS and CDR2 is FNYEAQ. The ends lost 5 bases at V and 4 bases at J; junction bases unmatched: 8. CDR3 coding DNA: TGTGCCAGCAGCCCCCGACAGGGACGAAATCAGCCCCAGCATTTT. It yields the protein CASSPRQGRNQPQHF.

The rearrangement joins TRBV27 to TRBJ2-1, with D possibly TRBD1 on 6 matching bases. The CDR3 contains 18 residues. Germline loops: CDR1 MNHEY, CDR2 SMNVEV (reference sequence). V was shortened by 0 bases and J by 0 bases, with 15 bases between the two germline ends. The CDR3 sequence is CASSLSTGLASSYNEQFF. CDR3 DNA sequence: TGTGCCAGCAGTTTATCGACAGGTCTGGCGAGCTCCTACAATGAGCAGTTCTTC.

The chain combines TRBV27 with TRBJ2-3; 12 bases match TRBD2. Germline V lookup: CDR1 MNHEY, CDR2 SMNVEV (reference sequence). There are 19 residues in the CDR3. J was trimmed by 1 base and V by 0 bases; bases with no gene match: 8. The CDR3 region has the DNA TGTGCCAGCAGTTTATCCCGAGGGGCTAGCGGGGGGGGCACAGATACGCAGTATTTT. It yields the protein CASSLSRGASGGGTDTQYF.

The V gene is TRBV2, the J gene TRBJ2-7, with TRBD2 matching 10 bases. The CDR3 is 14 amino acids. The germline gives CDR1 SNHLY, CDR2 FYNNEI. Trimming cost V 6 bases and J 3 bases; bases outside gene matches: 5. CDR3 in amino acids: CASRPGTSVYEQYF. The CDR3 DNA follows: TGTGCCAGCAGGCCCGGGACTAGCGTCTACGAGCAGTACTTC.

The chain couples TRBV7-2 to TRBJ1-5; possibly TRBD1 for D (5 bases). The V end lost 4 bases, the J end lost 4 bases, and 11 bases lay between the germline ends. Per the germline V gene, CDR1 is SGHTA and CDR2 is FQGNSA. This CDR3 is built from 14 residues. The DNA for the CDR3 is TGTGCCAGCAGCTGGACACTCCAAAATCAGCCCCAGCATTTT. It translates to CASSWTLQNQPQHF.

J is TRBJ2-5 and V is TRBV5-1; possible D gene TRBD1, 7 bases. The germline V gene has CDR1 SGHRS and CDR2 YFSETQ. The CDR3 totals 14 residues. V lost 6 bases, J lost 5 bases, and 17 bases lay in between. The CDR3 DNA reads as TGCGCCAGCACTTATGACAGGGCGGGGGAGACCCAGTACTTC. As protein: CASTYDRAGETQYF.

The chain combines TRBV7-2 with TRBJ1-1, with D perhaps TRBD1 (5 bases). With 2 bases removed from V and 1 base from J, the gap between germline ends came to 11 bases. Germline V gene sequence: CDR1 SGHTA, CDR2 FQGNSA. This CDR3 has 15 amino acids. The CDR3 DNA reads as TGTGCCAGCAGCTTATTTGGGGGAGGGAACACTGAAGCTTTCTTT. It codes for CASSLFGGGNTEAFF. The full variable domain, with the rest looked up from reference TRBV7-2 and TRBJ1-1, is GAGVSQSPSNKVTEKGKDVELRCDPISGHTALYWYRQSLGQGLEFLIYFQGNSAPDKSGLPSDRFSAERTGGSVSTLTIQRTQQEDSAVYLCASSLFGGGNTEAFFGQGTRLTVV.

The chain is built from TRBV15 and TRBJ2-5; TRBD2 matches 9 bases. There are 17 residues in the CDR3. The trim removed 0 bases at V and 1 base at J, leaving 6 bases unmatched. Germline CDR1 is LNHNV and CDR2 is YYDKDF (reference sequence). The chain's CDR3 is CATSRDKWTSAQETQYF. The CDR3, as DNA: TGTGCCACCAGCAGAGATAAATGGACTAGCGCCCAAGAGACCCAGTACTTC. Supplemented by reference TRBV15 and TRBJ2-5, the full variable domain reads DAMVIQNPRYQVTQFGKPVTLSCSQTLNHNVMYWYQQKSSQAPKLLFHYYDKDFNNEADTPDNFQSRRPNTSFCFLDIRSPGLGDTAMYLCATSRDKWTSAQETQYFGPGTRLLVL.

This clone was observed a handful of times. The chain combines TRBV18 with TRBJ2-2; 8 bases line up with TRBD1. V shed 2 bases, J shed 6 bases, and the junction held 8 bases outside the gene matches. Germline values: CDR1 KGHSH, CDR2 LQKENI. The CDR3 is 16 amino acids. CDR3 DNA: TGTGCCAGCTCACCAGAGGACAGGGTCGGGTCCGGGGAGCTGTTTTTT. Its translation: CASSPEDRVGSGELFF.

The J gene is TRBJ2-3, the V gene TRBV18; 7 positions agree with TRBD1. The V and J ends lost 4 bases and 4 bases, in that order; junction bases with no gene match: 8. CDR3 length: 15 residues. Germline V gene sequence: CDR1 KGHSH, CDR2 LQKENI. The CDR3 protein is CASSQAQGRADTQYF. The CDR3 bases are TGTGCCAGCTCACAGGCACAGGGGCGGGCAGATACGCAGTATTTT.

This clone was observed a handful of times. The V call is TRBV29-1, the J call TRBJ2-1, with D possibly TRBD1 on 6 matching bases. The ends were cut back, 3 bases at V and 3 bases at J, with 12 bases in the middle. The CDR3 length is 14 residues. Germline assignment: CDR1 SQVTM and CDR2 ANQGSEA. The DNA of the CDR3 is TGCAGCGTTGAGGGGGCCCCCTTCTACAATGAGCAGTTCTTC. Translating gives CSVEGAPFYNEQFF.

V and J are TRBV5-5 and TRBJ2-7, with 7 bases that match TRBD1. The CDR3 loop spans 14 amino acids. CDR1 and CDR2 from the germline V gene are SGHKS and YYEKEE (reference sequence). V shed 3 bases, J shed 2 bases, and the junction held 5 bases outside the gene matches. CDR3 DNA sequence: TGTGCCAGCAGCTCCGACAGGGTCACCTACGAGCAGTACTTC. This encodes CASSSDRVTYEQYF.

The chain couples TRBV5-6 to TRBJ2-7; possibly TRBD2 for D (6 bases). Germline CDR1 SGHDT, CDR2 YYEEEE. V shed 0 bases and J shed 2 bases, with 15 bases lying between them. The CDR3 spans 16 residues. Here the CDR3 reads CASSLGPGRGPYEQYF. In nucleotides, the CDR3 is TGTGCCAGCAGCTTGGGGCCCGGGAGAGGCCCCTACGAGCAGTACTTC.

The chain uses TRBV7-8 and TRBJ1-5, with TRBD1 identical over 9 bases. Germline lookup yields CDR1 SGHVS and CDR2 FQNEAQ. The ends lost 4 bases at V and 2 bases at J; junction bases unmatched: 6. This CDR3 comprises 16 residues. CDR3 sequence (DNA): TGTGCCAGCAGCTATGACAGGGGGATGGGCAATCAGCCCCAGCATTTT. Amino acids: CASSYDRGMGNQPQHF.

The table lists this clone with a few counts. The chain couples TRBV9 to TRBJ2-3; 8 nucleotides align to TRBD2. V lost 4 bases, J lost 3 bases, and 4 bases stayed unmatched. Germline CDR1 SGDLS, CDR2 YYNGEE. CDR3 length: 14 amino acids. CDR3 coding DNA: TGTGCCAGCAGCAGTAGCGGGACTACAGATACGCAGTATTTT. As protein: CASSSSGTTDTQYF.

This chain joins TRBV6-1 and TRBJ2-3; 7 nucleotides match TRBD2. Germline trimming cut 3 bases from V and 6 bases from J; bases unmatched to any gene: 15. Germline lookup yields CDR1 MNHNS and CDR2 SASEGT. The CDR3 runs 17 residues. The CDR3 region is CASSDYVGAGDGDTQYF. Written as DNA, the CDR3 is TGTGCCAGCAGTGATTACGTCGGGGCGGGGGATGGGGATACGCAGTATTTT.

CDR3 region: CASSSGQGKNSPLHF. The CDR3 DNA is TGTGCCAGCAGCTCGGGACAGGGCAAAAATTCACCCCTCCACTTT. The chain uses TRBV7-3 and TRBJ1-6; 9 bases line up with TRBD1. Germline lookup yields CDR1 SGHTA and CDR2 FQGTGA. This CDR3 contains 15 residues. The trim removed 4 bases at V and 7 bases at J, leaving 5 bases unmatched. Looking up the rest from reference TRBV7-3 and TRBJ1-6 gives the full variable domain: GAGVSQTPSNKVTEKGKYVELRCDPISGHTALYWYRQSLGQGPEFLIYFQGTGAADDSGLPNDRFFAVRPEGSVSTLKIQRTERGDSAVYLCASSSGQGKNSPLHFGNGTRLTVT.

This chain connects TRBV4-1 to TRBJ2-3; 8 positions match TRBD2. V was pared by 4 bases and J by 4 bases, with 4 bases of the junction left unmatched. There are 14 residues in the CDR3. Germline CDR1 is MGHRA and CDR2 is YSYEKL. The CDR3 DNA reads TGCGCCAGCAGCCGGGGAGCGGGAGCAGATACGCAGTATTTT. It specifies CASSRGAGADTQYF.

The CDR3 coding sequence is TGTGCCTGGACGACAGGGTTACTCCTGAACACTGAAGCTTTCTTT. This encodes CAWTTGLLLNTEAFF. This sequence joins TRBV30 and TRBJ1-1; 7 positions agree with TRBD1. Germline V gives CDR1 GTSNPN, CDR2 SVGIG (reference sequence). J lost 0 bases, V lost 4 bases, and 8 bases had no gene match. The CDR3 contains 15 residues.

This sequence joins TRBV7-6 and TRBJ1-6, with 9 bases fitting TRBD1. V was clipped by 2 bases and J by 7 bases; unmatched bases: 9. The germline CDR1 and CDR2 sequences are SGHVS and FNYEAQ. There are 17 residues in the CDR3. Here the CDR3 DNA reads TGTGCCAGCAGCTTATCAGGGGCCGGGACAGGGAATTCACCCCTCCACTTT. It encodes CASSLSGAGTGNSPLHF. Using reference TRBV7-6 and TRBJ1-6 for the parts outside the CDR3, the full variable domain is GAGVSQSPRYKVTKRGQDVALRCDPISGHVSLYWYRQALGQGPEFLTYFNYEAQQDKSGLPNDRFSAERPEGSISTLTIQRTEQRDSAMYRCASSLSGAGTGNSPLHFGNGTRLTVT.

This chain joins TRBV5-6 and TRBJ2-7; 8 nucleotides align to TRBD1. V lost 4 bases, J lost 3 bases, and 9 bases stayed unmatched. The CDR3 spans 15 residues. Germline V CDR1 and CDR2: SGHDT, YYEEEE. The CDR3 sequence is CASSPRQGYFYEQYF. For the CDR3, the DNA is TGTGCCAGCAGCCCTAGACAGGGGTATTTCTACGAGCAGTACTTC.

This chain links TRBV7-8 with TRBJ2-7; TRBD2 matches 12 bases. After removal of 3 bases from V and 0 bases from J, the junction contained 3 bases not matched to a gene. The CDR3 is made up of 16 amino acids. CDR1 is SGHVS, CDR2 FQNEAQ, per germline. CDR3: CASSFLTSGSSYEQYF. CDR3 nucleotide sequence: TGTGCCAGCAGCTTTCTGACTAGCGGGAGCTCCTACGAGCAGTACTTC.

V usage is TRBV5-1 and J usage is TRBJ1-5; D possibly corresponds to TRBD1 (6 bases). V was clipped by 2 bases and J by 6 bases, with 9 bases between them. Germline V gives CDR1 SGHRS, CDR2 YFSETQ. The CDR3 is 13 residues long. DNA for the CDR3: TGCGCCAGCAGCTTACAAGGGGGTCAGCCCCAGCATTTT. Amino acids: CASSLQGGQPQHF.

This sequence joins TRBV7-8 and TRBJ2-3; 8 bases line up with TRBD1. The CDR3 sequence is 16 residues long. V gave up 5 bases and J gave up 3 bases; unmatched junction bases: 10. Germline-derived CDR1 and CDR2 are SGHVS and FQNEAQ. CDR3 in DNA: TGTGCCAGCAGCCCCCAGGGGGCCGCTCTAACAGATACGCAGTATTTT. The encoded protein is CASSPQGAALTDTQYF. Looking up the rest from reference TRBV7-8 and TRBJ2-3 gives the full variable domain: GAGVSQSPRYKVAKRGQDVALRCDPISGHVSLFWYQQALGQGPEFLTYFQNEAQLDKSGLPSDRFFAERPEGSVSTLKIQRTQQEDSAVYLCASSPQGAALTDTQYFGPGTRLTVL.

About this clone itself: The sample holds other DNA sequences that translate to the same CDR3. This CDR3 reads CASSRDRETQYF. The CDR3 coding sequence is TGTGCCAGCAGCCGAGACAGAGAGACCCAGTACTTC. V gene TRBV6-6 combines with J gene TRBJ2-5; maybe TRBD1 (5 bases). The CDR3 sequence is 12 residues long. V lost 6 bases, J lost 4 bases, and 9 bases lay in between. Germline values: CDR1 MNHNY, CDR2 SVGAGI (reference sequence).

The V and J genes are TRBV27 and TRBJ1-4; D possibly corresponds to TRBD1 (6 bases). Germline values: CDR1 MNHEY, CDR2 SMNVEV (reference sequence). This CDR3 contains 15 residues. Deletions cut 6 bases from V and 0 bases from J, with 11 bases between. The CDR3 spells CASRLQGATNEKLFF. CDR3 coding DNA: TGTGCCAGCAGACTACAGGGAGCAACTAATGAAAAACTGTTTTTT.

A word on this clone: This sample includes further DNA sequences coding for the same CDR3. The chain joins TRBV30 to TRBJ1-3, with D uncertain. The V gene lost 5 bases and the J gene lost 0 bases, with 8 bases spanning the gap. CDR3 size: 13 residues. Germline V gene data show CDR1 as GTSNPN and CDR2 as SVGIG (reference sequence). The CDR3: CAWAVNSGNTIYF. CDR3 sequence (DNA): TGTGCCTGGGCAGTGAACTCTGGAAACACCATATATTTT.